The sequence of this T cell receptor (beta chain) was determined in a study of CD8+CD57+ T cells in acquired aplastic anemia (dated by TCRdb to 2016 to 2019). Notes on the research overall: A mean of about 3 ug of DNA, ranging from roughly 0.18 to 30 ug, was extracted from sorted CD4+ and CD8+ cells. A CD8+CD57+ expansion meant a frequency higher than the mean frequency seen in healthy subjects.

Genomic DNA was used as template for profiling of TCR beta VDJ combinations and CDR3 sequences. TCR repertoire sequencing was run on an Illumina HiSeq 2000. Concerning the study's data processing: TRBV/TRBJ rearrangement plots, CDR3 size and DJ length profiles, and Simpson's diversity index were used to evaluate the repertoires. Whichever DNA sequence was most abundant in the deep sequencing data was defined as the immunodominant clone. CDR3 amino acid sequences were screened for sharing across subjects and were compared with published repertoires and the VDJdb database. TCRdb trimmed the raw reads at Q25, called clones with MiXCR and kept productive beta chains. Each CDR3 protein appears once, grouped with its most common genes and DNA. The V and J calls come from TCRdb's annotation, not from the publication. The sample yields about 180,000 distinct CDR3 sequences; less than 60% were counted once. The ten largest account for about 1.8% of the sample.

Flow cytometry had shown CD8+CD57+ cell expansion in the patients selected for sequencing. Severe acquired aplastic anemia was diagnosed in all patients according to International Study of Aplastic Anemia and Agranulocytosis and Camitta criteria. Patients had received no therapy at the time of blood sampling. In the study, sorted CD4+ and CD8+ blood T cells from patients with severe aplastic anemia and from healthy subjects underwent deep sequencing of TCR repertoires. Patients were enrolled in the USA under clinicaltrials.gov protocols 00001620, 01623167, 00001397, 00071045, 00081523 and 00961064. Ficoll-Paque density gradient centrifugation was used to isolate peripheral blood mononuclear cells. CD4+ and CD8+ T cells were sorted by FACS or magnetic beads before DNA extraction. Trimming at the junction amounts to 2 bases on V and 3 bases on J, and the germline ends lie 9 bases apart. Spanning cysteine to phenylalanine, the CDR3 consists of 14 amino acids. CDR3 DNA only is kept here, 42 bases in frame from base 1. Via the germline V gene, CDR1 is SGHRS and CDR2 YFSETQ.

Broader findings and caveats from the paper: CD8+ Simpson's diversity did not differ significantly between patients and healthy controls (P=0.060). Some 27 CD8+ CDR3 sequences were found in both patients and controls but appeared to be highly expressed in patients and within the immunodominant clones of the patients.

A remark on this clonotype: Its antigen remains unidentified. There are no base qualities to consult, and no much larger clone falls within one base.

The V and J genes are TRBV5-1 and TRBJ1-5, with a tentative D gene TRBD1 over 5 matching bases. This TCR came from a human donor with aplastic anemia. Sequenced material: sorted CD4+, CD8+, or CD8+CD57+ T cells (not recorded which) from PBMCs. The DNA sequence is TGCGCCAGCAGCTTCGAGGGGAACAATCAGCCCCAGCATTTT. Translated, this is CASSFEGNNQPQHF.